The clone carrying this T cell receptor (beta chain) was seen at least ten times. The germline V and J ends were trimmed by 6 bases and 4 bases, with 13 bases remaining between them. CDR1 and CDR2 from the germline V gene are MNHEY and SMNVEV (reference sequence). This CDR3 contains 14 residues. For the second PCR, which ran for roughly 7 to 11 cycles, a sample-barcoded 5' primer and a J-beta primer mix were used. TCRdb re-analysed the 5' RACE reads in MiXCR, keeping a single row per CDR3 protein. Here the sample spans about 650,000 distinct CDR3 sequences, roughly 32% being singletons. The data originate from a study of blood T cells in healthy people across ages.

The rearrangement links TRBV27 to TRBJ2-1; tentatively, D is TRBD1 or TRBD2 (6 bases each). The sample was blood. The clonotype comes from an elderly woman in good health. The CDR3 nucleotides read TGTGCCAGCAGCCACGGGGGCCTATACAATGAGCAGTTCTTC. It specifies CASSHGGLYNEQFF.